Presented here are 10 T cell receptor beta chains from one specimen sequenced in a study of identical twins' blood T cells (dated by TCRdb to the early 2010s). Library preparation employed 5' RACE. Sequencing took place on an Illumina Genome Analyzer IIx. In TCRdb, the public reads were trimmed at Q25 with fastp and aligned with MiXCR, with productive beta chains retained. All rows with the same CDR3 protein become a single entry with the most common DNA and genes. The sample table contains fewer than 450,000 distinct CDR3 sequences; only one count was recorded for about 28% of them. 5.5% to 6.5% of the sample is in the top ten clones. The sequenced sample consisted of PBMCs. These receptors were collected from a woman aged 18-49 years in good health.

This rearrangement joins TRBV6-5 to TRBJ1-2; D ambiguous. The CDR3 totals 13 residues. V dropped 2 bases and J dropped 8 bases, with 12 bases sitting between them. Germline CDR1 and CDR2: MNHEY and SVGAGI. CDR3 in amino acids: CASSYGNVAGYTF. CDR3 DNA sequence: TGTGCCAGCAGTTACGGGAACGTTGCAGGCTACACCTTC.

This clonotype was counted between two and nine times. This chain connects TRBV20-1 to TRBJ2-1, with TRBD2 identical over 15 bases. The germline CDR1 and CDR2 sequences are DFQATT and SNEGSKA (reference sequence). With 4 bases clipped from V and 15 bases from J, the junction kept 10 bases outside the gene matches. The CDR3 spans 14 residues. Here the CDR3 reads CSANTGLAGGLAFF. DNA of the CDR3: TGCAGTGCTAATACGGGACTAGCGGGAGGTTTGGCGTTCTTC.

This clonotype was seen at least ten times. The chain employs TRBV3-1 and TRBJ2-7; tentative D call: TRBD1 (6 bases). V gave up 0 bases and J gave up 13 bases, with 13 bases separating them. In germline, CDR1 is LGHDT, CDR2 YNNKEL (reference sequence). CDR3 length equals 12 residues. CDR3 amino acids: CASSQEGGNKYF. CDR3 coding DNA: TGTGCCAGCAGCCAAGAAGGGGGAAACAAATACTTC.

The J gene is TRBJ1-1, the V gene TRBV6-6; 7 bases agree with TRBD1. The J segment lost 2 bases and the V segment lost 6 bases, leaving 3 bases of the junction unmatched. Per germline, CDR1 MNHNY and CDR2 SVGAGI (reference sequence). CDR3 length equals 13 residues. Written as DNA, the CDR3 is TGTGCCAGCAGCGGACAGGACAACACTGAAGCTTTCTTT. The encoded protein is CASSGQDNTEAFF.

This clonotype was detected only a few times. The J gene is TRBJ1-6, the V gene TRBV20-1; 9 bases are a match to TRBD1. The germline V gene has CDR1 DFQATT and CDR2 SNEGSKA (reference sequence). V shed 7 bases and J 11 bases; nucleotides not matched to a gene: 12. The length of the CDR3 is 14 residues. The CDR3 protein is CSVPPGTGRPPLHF. CDR3 nucleotide sequence: TGCAGTGTCCCCCCCGGGACAGGGAGGCCACCCCTCCACTTT.

The count of this clonotype is one. The genes are TRBV5-5 and TRBJ1-5; a possible D gene is TRBD1 (5 bases). CDR1 is SGHKS, CDR2 YYEKEE, per germline (reference sequence). The CDR3 totals 14 residues. The V gene lost 1 base and the J gene lost 5 bases, with 10 bases spanning the gap. The CDR3 loop reads CASSLTAGHQPQHF. The CDR3 nucleotides read TGTGCCAGCAGCTTGACGGCAGGGCATCAGCCCCAGCATTTT.

The chain joins TRBV3-1 to TRBJ1-1, with no clear D. The CDR3 loop spans 16 amino acids. Germline loops: CDR1 LGHDT, CDR2 YNNKEL (reference sequence). Deletions cut 1 base from V and 0 bases from J, with 12 bases between. The CDR3 loop is CASSQGWLVMNTEAFF. DNA for the CDR3: TGTGCCAGCAGCCAAGGGTGGCTGGTTATGAACACTGAAGCTTTCTTT.

This CDR3 reads CASSWTEVSYEQYF. The CDR3 DNA follows: TGTGCCAGCAGTTGGACAGAAGTCTCCTACGAGCAGTACTTC. V and J are TRBV6-2 or TRBV6-3 and TRBJ2-7, with D tentatively TRBD1 (6 bases). The CDR3 runs 14 residues. V lost 4 bases and J 0 bases, leaving 10 bases between the germline ends. Germline CDR1 reads MNHEY; CDR2 reads SVGEGT.

This chain connects TRBV6-1 to TRBJ1-5; 10 nucleotides match TRBD1. Germline V gives CDR1 MNHNS, CDR2 SASEGT. CDR3 length: 17 amino acids. Trimming at V came to 3 bases and at J to 7 bases, leaving 12 bases not matched to a gene. CDR3: CASSEAYGTGAVQPQHF. CDR3 coding DNA: TGTGCCAGCAGTGAGGCCTACGGGACAGGGGCCGTACAGCCCCAGCATTTT.

The chain uses TRBV20-1 and TRBJ1-6, with D perhaps matching TRBD1 (5 bases). There are 16 residues in the CDR3. The germline CDR1 and CDR2 sequences are DFQATT and SNEGSKA (reference sequence). Trimming pared 0 bases from V and 13 bases from J, leaving 22 bases between. CDR3 nucleotides: TGCAGTGCTAGAGATAACACAGGAGGTCTTTATGCTCCCCTCCACTTT. This gives the protein CSARDNTGGLYAPLHF.